The present TCR beta chain was sequenced within a study of control samples from healthy donors and cancer patients. Germline V CDR1 and CDR2: KGHSH, LQKENI. V lost 1 base to trimming and J lost 11 bases; unmatched junction nucleotides: 7. This CDR3 has 15 amino acids. Libraries were prepared by immunoSEQ multiplex PCR; TCRdb keeps only in-frame clonotypes and omits some of them. Among about 180,000 clones listed, approximately 94% were seen once. The chain is built from TRBV18 and TRBJ1-6; 8 nucleotides agree with TRBD1. The source of this sequence is a woman aged 18-29 years in good health. The sequenced material came from blood. Here the CDR3 DNA reads TGTGCCAGCTCACCACTCGGACAGGGTCTGGCACCCCTCCACTTT. It codes for CASSPLGQGLAPLHF.